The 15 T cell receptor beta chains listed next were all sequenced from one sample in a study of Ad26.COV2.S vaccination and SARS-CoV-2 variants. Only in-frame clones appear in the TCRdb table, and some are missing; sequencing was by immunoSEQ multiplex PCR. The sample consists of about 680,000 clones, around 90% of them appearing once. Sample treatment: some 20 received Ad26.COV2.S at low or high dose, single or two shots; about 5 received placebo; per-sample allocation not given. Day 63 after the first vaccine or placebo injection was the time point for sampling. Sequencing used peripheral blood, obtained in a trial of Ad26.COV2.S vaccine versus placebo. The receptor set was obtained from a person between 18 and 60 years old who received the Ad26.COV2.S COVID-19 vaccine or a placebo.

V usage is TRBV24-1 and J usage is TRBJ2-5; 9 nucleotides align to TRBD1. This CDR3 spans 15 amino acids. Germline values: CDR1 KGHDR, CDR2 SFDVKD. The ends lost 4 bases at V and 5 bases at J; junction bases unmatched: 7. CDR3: CATSDHGQGKETQYF. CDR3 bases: TGTGCCACCAGTGACCATGGACAGGGGAAGGAGACCCAGTACTTC.

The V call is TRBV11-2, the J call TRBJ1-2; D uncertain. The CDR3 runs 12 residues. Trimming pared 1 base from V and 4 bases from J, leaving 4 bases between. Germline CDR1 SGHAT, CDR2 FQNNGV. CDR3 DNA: TGTGCCAGCAGCTTAGCGGGCTATGGCTACACCTTC. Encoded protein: CASSLAGYGYTF.

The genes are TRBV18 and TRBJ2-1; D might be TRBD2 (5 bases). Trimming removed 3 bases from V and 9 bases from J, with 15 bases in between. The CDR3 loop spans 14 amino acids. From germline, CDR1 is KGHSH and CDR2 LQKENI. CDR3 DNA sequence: TGTGCCAGCTCACCCCCATGGGGAGCGACTGAGCAGTTCTTC. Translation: CASSPPWGATEQFF.

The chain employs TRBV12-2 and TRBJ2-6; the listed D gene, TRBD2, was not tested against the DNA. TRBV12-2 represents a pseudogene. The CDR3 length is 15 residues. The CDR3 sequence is CASRSNHGGANVLTF. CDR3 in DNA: TGTGCAAGTCGCTCCAACCACGGTGGGGCCAACGTCCTGACTTTC.

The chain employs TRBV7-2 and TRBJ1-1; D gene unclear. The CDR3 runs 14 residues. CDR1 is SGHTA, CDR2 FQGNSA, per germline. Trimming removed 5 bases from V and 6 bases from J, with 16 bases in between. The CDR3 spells CASSHPLDVAEAFF. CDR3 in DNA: TGTGCCAGCAGCCACCCTCTGGACGTCGCTGAAGCTTTCTTT.

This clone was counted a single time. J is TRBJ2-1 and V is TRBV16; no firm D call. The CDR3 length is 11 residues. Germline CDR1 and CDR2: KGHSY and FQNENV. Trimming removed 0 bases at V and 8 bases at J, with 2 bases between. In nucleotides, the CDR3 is TGTGCCAGCAGCCAATCTTATGAGCAGTTCTTC. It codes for CASSQSYEQFF.

This CDR3 is CASSVAEAKQFF. CDR3 DNA sequence: TGTGCCAGCAGCGTAGCTGAGGCCAAGCAGTTCTTC. The V call is TRBV9, the J call TRBJ2-1; D is undetermined. Germline-derived CDR1 and CDR2 are SGDLS and YYNGEE. This CDR3 is built from 12 residues. Trimming took 0 bases from V and 11 from J, leaving 9 bases between them.

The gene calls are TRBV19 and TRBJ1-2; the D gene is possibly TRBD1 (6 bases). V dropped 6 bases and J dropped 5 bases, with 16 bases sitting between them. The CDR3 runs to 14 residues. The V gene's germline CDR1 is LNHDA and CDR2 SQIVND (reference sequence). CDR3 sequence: CASSPQGLRYGYTF. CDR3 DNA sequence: TGTGCCAGTAGCCCCCAGGGGCTAAGATATGGCTACACCTTC. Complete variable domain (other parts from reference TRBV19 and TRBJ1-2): DGGITQSPKYLFRKEGQNVTLSCEQNLNHDAMYWYRQDPGQGLRLIYYSQIVNDFQKGDIAEGYSVSREKKESFPLTVTSAQKNPTAFYLCASSPQGLRYGYTFGSGTRLTVV.

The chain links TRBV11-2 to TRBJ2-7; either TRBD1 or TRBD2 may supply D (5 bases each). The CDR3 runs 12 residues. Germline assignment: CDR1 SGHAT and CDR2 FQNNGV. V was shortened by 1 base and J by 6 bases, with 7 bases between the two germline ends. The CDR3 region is CASSLGGVEQYF. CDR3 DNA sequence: TGTGCCAGCAGCTTAGGAGGGGTCGAGCAGTACTTC.

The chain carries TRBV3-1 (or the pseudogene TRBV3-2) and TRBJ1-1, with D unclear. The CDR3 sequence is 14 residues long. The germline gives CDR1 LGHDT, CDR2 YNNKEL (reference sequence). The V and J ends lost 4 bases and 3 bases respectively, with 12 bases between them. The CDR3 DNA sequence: TGTGCCAGCAGCCTCCTGGACGGGGACACTGAAGCTTTCTTT. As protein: CASSLLDGDTEAFF.

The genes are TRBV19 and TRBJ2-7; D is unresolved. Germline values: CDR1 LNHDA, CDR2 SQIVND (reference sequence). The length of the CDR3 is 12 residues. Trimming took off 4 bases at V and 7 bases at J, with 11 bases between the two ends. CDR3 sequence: CASSTVGGEQYF. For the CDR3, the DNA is TGTGCCAGTAGTACCGTCGGTGGTGAGCAGTACTTC. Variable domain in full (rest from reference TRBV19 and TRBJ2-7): DGGITQSPKYLFRKEGQNVTLSCEQNLNHDAMYWYRQDPGQGLRLIYYSQIVNDFQKGDIAEGYSVSREKKESFPLTVTSAQKNPTAFYLCASSTVGGEQYFGPGTRLTVT.

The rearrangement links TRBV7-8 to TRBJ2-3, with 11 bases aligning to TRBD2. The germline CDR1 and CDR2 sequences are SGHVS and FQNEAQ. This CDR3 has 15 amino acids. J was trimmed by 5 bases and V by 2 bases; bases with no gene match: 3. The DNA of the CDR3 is TGTGCCAGCAGCTTAATAGGGACTAGCGGAGATACGCAGTATTTT. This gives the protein CASSLIGTSGDTQYF.

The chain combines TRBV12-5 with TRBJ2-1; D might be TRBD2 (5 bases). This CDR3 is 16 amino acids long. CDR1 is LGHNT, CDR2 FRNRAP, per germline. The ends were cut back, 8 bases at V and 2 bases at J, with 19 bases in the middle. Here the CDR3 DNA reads TGTGCTAGTTCGGCAAGCGGCGGCCTAACCTACAATGAGCAGTTCTTC. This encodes CASSASGGLTYNEQFF.

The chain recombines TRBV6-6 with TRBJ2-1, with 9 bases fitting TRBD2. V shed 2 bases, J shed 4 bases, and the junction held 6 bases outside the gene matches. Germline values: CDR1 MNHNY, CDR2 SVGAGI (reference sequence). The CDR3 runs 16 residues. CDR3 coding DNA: TGTGCCAGCAGTTACCGGCGGGAGGGGGGGTACAATGAGCAGTTCTTC. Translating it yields CASSYRREGGYNEQFF.

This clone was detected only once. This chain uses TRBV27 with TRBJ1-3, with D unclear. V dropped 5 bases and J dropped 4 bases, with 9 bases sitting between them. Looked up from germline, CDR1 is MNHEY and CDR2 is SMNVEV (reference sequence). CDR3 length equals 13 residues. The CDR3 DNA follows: TGTGCCAGCAGTGTCGGGTTGGGAAACACCATATATTTT. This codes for CASSVGLGNTIYF.